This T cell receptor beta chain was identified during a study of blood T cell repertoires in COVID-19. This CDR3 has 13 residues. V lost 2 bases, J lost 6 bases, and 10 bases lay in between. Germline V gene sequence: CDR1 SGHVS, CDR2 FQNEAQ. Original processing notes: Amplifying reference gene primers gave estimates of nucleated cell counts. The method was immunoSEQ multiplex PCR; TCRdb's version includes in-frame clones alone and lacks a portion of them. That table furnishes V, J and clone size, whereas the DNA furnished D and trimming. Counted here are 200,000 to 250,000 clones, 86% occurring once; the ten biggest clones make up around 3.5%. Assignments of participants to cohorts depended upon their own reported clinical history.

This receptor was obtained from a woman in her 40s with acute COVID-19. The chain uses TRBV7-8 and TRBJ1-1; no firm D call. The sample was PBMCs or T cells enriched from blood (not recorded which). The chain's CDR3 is CASSLTNSAEAFF. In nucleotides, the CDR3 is TGTGCCAGCAGCTTAACCAATAGCGCTGAAGCTTTCTTT.